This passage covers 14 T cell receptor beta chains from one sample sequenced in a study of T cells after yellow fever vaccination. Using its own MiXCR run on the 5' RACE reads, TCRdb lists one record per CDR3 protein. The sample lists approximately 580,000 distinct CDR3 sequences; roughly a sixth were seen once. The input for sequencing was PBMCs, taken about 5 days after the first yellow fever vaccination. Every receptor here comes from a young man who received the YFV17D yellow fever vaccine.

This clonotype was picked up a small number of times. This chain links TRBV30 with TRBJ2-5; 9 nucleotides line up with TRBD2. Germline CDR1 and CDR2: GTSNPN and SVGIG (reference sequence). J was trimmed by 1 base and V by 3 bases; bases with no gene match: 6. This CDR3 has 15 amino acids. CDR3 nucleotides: TGTGCCTGGAGCGCTAGCGGGGCTCTCCAAGAGACCCAGTACTTC. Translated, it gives CAWSASGALQETQYF.

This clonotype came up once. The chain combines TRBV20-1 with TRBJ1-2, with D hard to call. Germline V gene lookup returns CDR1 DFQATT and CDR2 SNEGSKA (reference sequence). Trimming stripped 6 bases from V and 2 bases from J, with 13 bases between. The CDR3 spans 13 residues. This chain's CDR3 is CSAGEGANYGYTF. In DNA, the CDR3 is TGCAGTGCAGGCGAAGGAGCGAACTATGGCTACACCTTC.

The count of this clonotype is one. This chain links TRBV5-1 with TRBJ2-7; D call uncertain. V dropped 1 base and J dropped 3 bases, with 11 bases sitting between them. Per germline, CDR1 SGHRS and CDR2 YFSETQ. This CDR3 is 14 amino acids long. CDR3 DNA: TGCGCCAGCAGCTTGTCTGCCCGCATCTACGAGCAGTACTTC. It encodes CASSLSARIYEQYF.

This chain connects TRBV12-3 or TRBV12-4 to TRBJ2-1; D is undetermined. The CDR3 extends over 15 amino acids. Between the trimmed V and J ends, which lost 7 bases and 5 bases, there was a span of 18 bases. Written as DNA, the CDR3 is TGTGCCAGCACCGACCCCCCCTTTTCAAACAATGAGCAGTTCTTC. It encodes CASTDPPFSNNEQFF.

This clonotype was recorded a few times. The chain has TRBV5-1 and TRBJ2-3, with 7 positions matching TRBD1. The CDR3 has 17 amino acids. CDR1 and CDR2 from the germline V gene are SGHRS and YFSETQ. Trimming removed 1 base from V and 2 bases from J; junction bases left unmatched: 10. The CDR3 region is CASSLTGQTIPTDTQYF. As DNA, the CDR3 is TGCGCCAGCAGCTTGACGGGACAGACAATTCCCACAGATACGCAGTATTTT.

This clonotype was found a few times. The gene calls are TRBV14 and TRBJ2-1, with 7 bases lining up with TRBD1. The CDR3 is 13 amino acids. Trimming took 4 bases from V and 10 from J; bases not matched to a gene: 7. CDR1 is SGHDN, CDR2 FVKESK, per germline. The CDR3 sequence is CASSLWDSREQFF. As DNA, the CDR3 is TGTGCCAGCAGCCTTTGGGACAGTCGGGAGCAGTTCTTC.

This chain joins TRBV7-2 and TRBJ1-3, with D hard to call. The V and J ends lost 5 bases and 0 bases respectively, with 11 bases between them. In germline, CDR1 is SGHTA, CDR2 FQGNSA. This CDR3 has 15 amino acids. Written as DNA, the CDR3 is TGTGCCAGCAGCCCCGGGTCCCGCTCTGGAAACACCATATATTTT. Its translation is CASSPGSRSGNTIYF.

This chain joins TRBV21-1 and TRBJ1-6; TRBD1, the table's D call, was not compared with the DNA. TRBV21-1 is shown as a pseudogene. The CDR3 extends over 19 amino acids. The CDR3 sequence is CASSISDRGTSSYNSPLHF. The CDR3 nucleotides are TGTGCCAGCAGCATCTCCGACAGGGGAACGAGCTCCTATAATTCACCCCTCCACTTT.

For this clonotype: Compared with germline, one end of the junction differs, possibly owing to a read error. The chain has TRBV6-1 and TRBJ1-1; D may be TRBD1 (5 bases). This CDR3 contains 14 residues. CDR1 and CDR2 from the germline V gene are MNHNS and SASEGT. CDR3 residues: CASREGGGRTEAFF. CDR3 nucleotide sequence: TGTGCCAGCAGAGAAGGCGGGGGTCGGACTGAAGCTTTCTTT.

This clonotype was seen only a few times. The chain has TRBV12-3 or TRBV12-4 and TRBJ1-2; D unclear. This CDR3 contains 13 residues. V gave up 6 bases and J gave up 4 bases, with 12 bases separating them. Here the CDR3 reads CASRSRGFYGYTF. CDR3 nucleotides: TGTGCCAGCAGGTCGCGTGGCTTCTATGGCTACACCTTC.

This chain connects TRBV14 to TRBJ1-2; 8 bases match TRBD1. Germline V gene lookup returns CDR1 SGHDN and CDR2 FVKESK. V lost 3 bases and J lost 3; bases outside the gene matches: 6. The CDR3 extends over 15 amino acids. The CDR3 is CASSHPGQGHYGYTF. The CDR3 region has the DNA TGTGCCAGCAGCCATCCAGGACAGGGTCACTATGGCTACACCTTC. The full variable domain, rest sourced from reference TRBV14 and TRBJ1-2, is EAGVTQFPSHSVIEKGQTVTLRCDPISGHDNLYWYRRVMGKEIKFLLHFVKESKQDESGMPNNRFLAERTGGTYSTLKVQPAELEDSGVYFCASSHPGQGHYGYTFGSGTRLTVV.

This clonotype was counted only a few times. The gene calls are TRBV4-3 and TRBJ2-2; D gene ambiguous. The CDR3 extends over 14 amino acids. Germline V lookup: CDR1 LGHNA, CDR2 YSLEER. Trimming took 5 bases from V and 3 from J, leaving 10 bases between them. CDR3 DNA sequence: TGCGCCAGCAGCTCTTGGGGTTACACCGGGGAGCTGTTTTTT. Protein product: CASSSWGYTGELFF.

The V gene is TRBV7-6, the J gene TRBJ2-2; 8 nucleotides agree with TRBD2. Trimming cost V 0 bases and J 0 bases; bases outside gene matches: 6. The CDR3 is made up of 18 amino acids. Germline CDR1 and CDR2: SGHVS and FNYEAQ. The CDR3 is CASSLAGGLGANTGELFF. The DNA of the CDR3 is TGTGCCAGCAGCTTAGCGGGGGGACTAGGGGCGAACACCGGGGAGCTGTTTTTT.

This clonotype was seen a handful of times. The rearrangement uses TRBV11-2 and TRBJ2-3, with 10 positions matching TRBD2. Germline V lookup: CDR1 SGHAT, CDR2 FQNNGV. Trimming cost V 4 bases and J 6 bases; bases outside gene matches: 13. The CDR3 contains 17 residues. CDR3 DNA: TGTGCCAGCAGCTCTAGACTAGCGGGTACCCGGGGGGATACGCAGTATTTT. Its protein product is CASSSRLAGTRGDTQYF.